The present T cell receptor (beta chain) was sequenced within a study of blood T cell repertoires in COVID-19. Sequencing was performed with immunoSEQ multiplex PCR; in TCRdb, only in-frame clones are kept and a portion is missing. The repertoire has approximately 200,000 clones, about 85% of them found once; the top ten carry about 19%. The CDR3 contains 14 residues. J gave up 6 bases and V 2 bases, and 7 bases lay outside the gene matches. Germline loops: CDR1 SGHRS, CDR2 YFSETQ. Cohort 3 donors counted as recovered after two negative PCRs, clearance, or resolved symptoms. This clone was observed a single time.

The sample comprised PBMCs or T cells enriched from blood (not recorded which). The receptor comes from a man aged 35-49 years who had recovered from COVID-19. This sequence joins TRBV5-1 and TRBJ1-2; TRBD1 agrees at 7 bases. The DNA of the CDR3 is TGCGCCAGCAGCTTTGGAGGGGGCAATGATGGCTACACCTTC. Encoded protein: CASSFGGGNDGYTF.